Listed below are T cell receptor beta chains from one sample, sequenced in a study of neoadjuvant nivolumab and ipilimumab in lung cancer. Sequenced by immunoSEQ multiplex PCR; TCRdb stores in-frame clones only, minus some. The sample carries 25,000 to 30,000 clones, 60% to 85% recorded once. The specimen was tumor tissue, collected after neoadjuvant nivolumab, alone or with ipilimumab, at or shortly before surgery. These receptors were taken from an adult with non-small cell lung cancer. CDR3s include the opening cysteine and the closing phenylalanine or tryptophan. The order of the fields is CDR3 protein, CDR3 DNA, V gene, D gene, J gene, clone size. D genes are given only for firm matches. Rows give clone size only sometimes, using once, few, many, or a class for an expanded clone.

CSVEVRGTGELFF TGCAGCGTTGAAGTCCGGGGCACCGGGGAGCTGTTTTTT TRBV29-1 . TRBJ2-2 .
CASGRSGGASTDTQYF TGCGCCAGCGGACGGAGCGGGGGGGCGAGCACAGATACGCAGTATTTT TRBV5-1 TRBD2 TRBJ2-3 .
CASSLGTGGAGEQYF TGTGCCAGCAGCTTGGGGACAGGGGGTGCGGGCGAGCAGTACTTC TRBV5-4 TRBD1 TRBJ2-7 .
CASSPPGHAPHMNTEAFF TGTGCCAGCAGCCCCCCGGGACACGCTCCCCACATGAACACTGAAGCTTTCTTT TRBV7-9 . TRBJ1-1 .
CAWSSQGPQETQYF TGTGCCTGGAGTTCCCAGGGCCCCCAAGAGACCCAGTACTTC TRBV30 . TRBJ2-5 .
CASSQEERGTDTQYF TGTGCCAGCAGCCAAGAAGAACGGGGCACAGATACGCAGTATTTT TRBV4-2 . TRBJ2-3 .
CASSRDRIYGYTF TGTGCCAGCAGCCGGGACAGGATCTATGGCTACACCTTC TRBV5-6 TRBD1 TRBJ1-2 .
CASSYRDRGKFF TGTGCCAGCAGCTACCGGGACAGGGGGAAGTTCTTC TRBV7-9 TRBD1 TRBJ2-1 .
CGWNRGTGNYGYTF TGTGGGTGGAATCGGGGGACGGGTAACTATGGCTACACCTTC TRBV30 . TRBJ1-2 .
CASSPRGGANTGELFF TGTGCCAGCAGCCCCCGGGGAGGGGCGAACACCGGGGAGCTGTTTTTT TRBV5-4 TRBD2 TRBJ2-2 .
CAISGLAGTGELFF TGTGCCATCAGCGGACTAGCGGGTACCGGGGAGCTGTTTTTT TRBV10-3 TRBD2 TRBJ2-2 few
CAWAGRRGRLDTGELFF TGTGCCTGGGCCGGGAGGAGGGGGCGCTTAGACACCGGGGAGCTGTTTTTT TRBV30 . TRBJ2-2 .
CASSEGWHSGDTIYF TGTGCCAGCAGTGAAGGTTGGCACTCCGGGGACACCATATATTTT TRBV25-1 . TRBJ1-3 .
CASSSYGPGSGNTIYF TGTGCCAGCAGCTCTTATGGCCCGGGTTCTGGAAACACCATATATTTT TRBV7-9 . TRBJ1-3 .